This TCR beta chain is drawn from a study of blood T cells in healthy people across ages. Study results and limitations: Relative to aged donors, long-lived donors carried more naive CD4+ cells and displayed higher diversity.

V lost 5 bases, J lost 6 bases, and 7 bases stayed unmatched. The CDR3 length is 15 residues. Per the germline V gene, CDR1 is SGHTA and CDR2 is FQGNSA. Primers used in a second PCR of roughly 7 to 11 cycles were a sample-barcoded 5' primer and a J-beta primer mix. Per sample, CDR3-containing paired-end reads numbered at least 2.5 million. Using its own MiXCR run on the 5' RACE reads, TCRdb lists one record per CDR3 protein. The sample lists 650,000 to 800,000 distinct CDR3 sequences; about 50% were seen once. All donors came from Russia, were Caucasian and healthy, and spanned ages roughly 6 to 100. There are many counts of this clonotype. Antigen unknown.

Sequenced sample: blood. V usage is TRBV7-2 and J usage is TRBJ2-3, with 11 nucleotides matching TRBD2. This receptor was taken from an elderly woman in good health. The CDR3 loop reads CASSPFTSGGDTQYF. In DNA form, the CDR3 reads TGTGCCAGCAGCCCCTTCACTAGCGGGGGCGATACGCAGTATTTT.